Each of the 10 T cell receptor beta chains below was sequenced from the same sample in a study of HIV-infected patients and healthy controls. TCRdb itself ran the 5' RACE reads through MiXCR, one entry per CDR3 protein. The sample shows tens of thousands of distinct CDR3 sequences, approximately 16% of them seen only once. Sequencing was done on a sample of CD4+ T cells from blood. These TCRs come from a human donor in good health.

This clonotype was detected many times. The V and J genes are TRBV12-3 or TRBV12-4 and TRBJ2-5, with D uncertain. The CDR3 contains 13 residues. The germline V and J ends were trimmed by 7 bases and 1 base, with 10 bases remaining between them. Here the CDR3 DNA reads TGTGCCAGCATGATCTGGGGCCAAGAGACCCAGTACTTC. It yields the protein CASMIWGQETQYF.

The chain links TRBV18 to TRBJ2-3; TRBD2 is a possible D gene (6 bases). V lost 4 bases and J 0 bases, leaving 11 bases between the germline ends. The CDR3 runs 15 residues. From germline, CDR1 is KGHSH and CDR2 LQKENI. This CDR3 reads CASSRDSASTDTQYF. CDR3 DNA sequence: TGTGCCAGCTCACGGGACTCCGCTAGCACAGATACGCAGTATTTT.

Ten or more counts support this clonotype. The V and J genes are TRBV7-2 and TRBJ2-7, with TRBD1 as a possible D gene (5 bases). Trimming cost V 5 bases and J 3 bases, with 17 bases left between them. This CDR3 has 15 residues. Germline V gene lookup returns CDR1 SGHTA and CDR2 FQGNSA. CDR3 amino acids: CASSPRPDKNYEQYF. CDR3 DNA sequence: TGTGCCAGCAGCCCAAGGCCGGACAAAAACTACGAGCAGTACTTC.

This clonotype was seen more than once but under ten times. The rearrangement joins TRBV19 to TRBJ2-2, with a tentative D call TRBD2 (6 bases). Germline V gene lookup returns CDR1 LNHDA and CDR2 SQIVND (reference sequence). The CDR3 runs 14 residues. Trimming cost V 6 bases and J 4 bases, with 12 bases left between them. The CDR3 here is CASRDMGGTGELFF. CDR3 in DNA: TGTGCCAGTAGGGACATGGGGGGCACCGGGGAGCTGTTTTTT. Full variable domain (missing parts from reference TRBV19 and TRBJ2-2): DGGITQSPKYLFRKEGQNVTLSCEQNLNHDAMYWYRQDPGQGLRLIYYSQIVNDFQKGDIAEGYSVSREKKESFPLTVTSAQKNPTAFYLCASRDMGGTGELFFGEGSRLTVL.

A few counts support this clonotype. V usage is TRBV10-3 and J usage is TRBJ2-3, with 9 positions matching TRBD2. The germline V gene encodes CDR1 ENHRY and CDR2 SYGVKD. V shed 3 bases, J shed 3 bases, and the junction held 4 bases outside the gene matches. This CDR3 spans 15 amino acids. CDR3 sequence reads: CAISDPSGATDTQYF. The CDR3 DNA reads TGTGCCATCAGTGACCCTAGCGGGGCAACAGATACGCAGTATTTT.

This rearrangement joins TRBV5-4 to TRBJ2-5; D uncertain. V was clipped by 6 bases and J by 0 bases, with 3 bases between them. The CDR3 has 11 residues. CDR1 is SGHNT, CDR2 YYREEE, per germline (reference sequence). Written as DNA, the CDR3 is TGTGCCAGCATCTACCAAGAGACCCAGTACTTC. This translates into CASIYQETQYF.

Comment on this clonotype: This sequence may be a read error, since a much larger clone differs from it by one base. The chain has TRBV7-2 and TRBJ1-1, with 7 bases fitting TRBD1. The CDR3 length is 13 residues. The trim removed 4 bases at V and 2 bases at J, leaving 1 base unmatched. Germline V CDR1 and CDR2: SGHTA, FQGNSA. The CDR3, as DNA: TGTGCCAGCAGCTCAGGGGGAAACACTGAAGCTTTCTTT. Translating it yields CASSSGGNTEAFF.

The rearrangement uses TRBV30 and TRBJ2-2; D is undetermined. Trimming removed 3 bases at V and 8 bases at J, with 13 bases between. This CDR3 region has 13 residues. The germline CDR1 and CDR2 sequences are GTSNPN and SVGIG (reference sequence). This CDR3 is CAWRPSRVGELFF. CDR3 in DNA: TGTGCCTGGAGACCCTCTAGAGTTGGGGAGCTGTTTTTT. Full variable domain (remainder filled in from reference TRBV30 and TRBJ2-2): SQTIHQWPATLVQPVGSPLSLECTVEGTSNPNLYWYRQAAGRGLQLLFYSVGIGQISSEVPQNLSASRPQDRQFILSSKKLLLSDSGFYLCAWRPSRVGELFFGEGSRLTVL.

The chain recombines TRBV20-1 with TRBJ1-1, with D tentatively TRBD1 (5 bases). Deletions cut 3 bases from V and 0 bases from J, with 14 bases between. The CDR3 is 15 residues long. Germline V CDR1 and CDR2: DFQATT, SNEGSKA (reference sequence). The CDR3 DNA follows: TGCAGTGCTAGCGTAGGAACAGGAATGAACACTGAAGCTTTCTTT. Protein: CSASVGTGMNTEAFF.

This clonotype was counted a few times. The genes are TRBV6-2 or TRBV6-3 and TRBJ2-7; 7 bases map to TRBD1. The CDR3 runs 13 residues. J lost 6 bases, V lost 7 bases, and 9 bases had no gene match. CDR1 MNHEY and CDR2 SVGEGT come from the germline V gene. The CDR3: CASIGTDRIEQYF. CDR3 DNA sequence: TGTGCCAGCATCGGGACAGATCGTATCGAGCAGTACTTC.